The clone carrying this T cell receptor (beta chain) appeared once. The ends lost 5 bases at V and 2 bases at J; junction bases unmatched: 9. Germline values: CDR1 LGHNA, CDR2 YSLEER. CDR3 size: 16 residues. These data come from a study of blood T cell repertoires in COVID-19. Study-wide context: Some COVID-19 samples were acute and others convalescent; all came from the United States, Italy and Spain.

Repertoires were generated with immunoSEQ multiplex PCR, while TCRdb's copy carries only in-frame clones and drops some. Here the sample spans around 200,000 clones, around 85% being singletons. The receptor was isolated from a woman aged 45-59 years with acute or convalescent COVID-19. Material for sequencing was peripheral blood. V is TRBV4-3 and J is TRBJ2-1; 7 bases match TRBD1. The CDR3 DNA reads TGCGCCAGCAGCATAACGGACAGGCTCACCTACAATGAGCAGTTCTTC. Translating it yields CASSITDRLTYNEQFF.